This T cell receptor (beta chain) was observed in a study of blood T cell repertoires in COVID-19. The wider study: From the United States, Italy and Spain came samples of acute and convalescent COVID-19. PBMCs, B-cell-depleted T cells, or T cells were the source of the cDNA or gDNA that made up the material.

This CDR3 is built from 13 residues. V shed 2 bases and J shed 3 bases, with 5 bases lying between them. Germline CDR1 MNHEY, CDR2 SMNVEV (reference sequence). Original handling: Reference gene primers were amplified, and this amplification served to estimate nucleated cell counts. Method: immunoSEQ multiplex PCR; TCRdb's copy keeps in-frame clones and lacks some. The V and J calls and clone size come from that table; D and trimming were worked out from the DNA. The data hold about 200,000 clones, with over 70% observed a single time. The clonotype was recovered from a man aged 40-50 years with acute or convalescent COVID-19. The sample consisted of peripheral blood. The chain recombines TRBV27 with TRBJ1-3; D not resolved. CDR3 nucleotides: TGTGCCAGCAGTTTAATCAGTGGAAACACCATATATTTT. Residues: CASSLISGNTIYF.